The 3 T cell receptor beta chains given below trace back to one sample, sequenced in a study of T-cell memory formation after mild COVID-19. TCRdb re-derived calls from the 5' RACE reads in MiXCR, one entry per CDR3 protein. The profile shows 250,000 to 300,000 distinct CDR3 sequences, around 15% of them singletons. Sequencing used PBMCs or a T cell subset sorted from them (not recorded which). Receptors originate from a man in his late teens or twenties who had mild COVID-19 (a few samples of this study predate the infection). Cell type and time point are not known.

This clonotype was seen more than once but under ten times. In DNA form, the CDR3 reads TGTGCCTGGAGTCTAGCGGGGGGGTACAATGAGCAGTTCTTC. The encoded protein is CAWSLAGGYNEQFF. J is TRBJ2-1 and V is TRBV30; 12 positions match TRBD2. Germline trimming cut 2 bases from V and 4 bases from J; bases unmatched to any gene: 0. The CDR3 totals 14 residues. The V gene's germline CDR1 is GTSNPN and CDR2 SVGIG (reference sequence).

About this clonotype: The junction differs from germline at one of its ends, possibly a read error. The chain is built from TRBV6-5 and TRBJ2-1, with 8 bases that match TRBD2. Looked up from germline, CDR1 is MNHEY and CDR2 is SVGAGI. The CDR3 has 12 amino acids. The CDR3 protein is CATSAGGNEQFF. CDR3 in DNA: TGTGCCACCAGTGCGGGGGGCAATGAGCAGTTCTTC.

The CDR3 loop reads CASSSYPGTYQETQYF. CDR3 bases: TGTGCCAGCAGCAGCTACCCCGGGACATATCAAGAGACCCAGTACTTC. The J gene is TRBJ2-5, the V gene TRBV5-5; a weak D match, TRBD1 (6 bases). Trimming took off 4 bases at V and 2 bases at J, with 18 bases between the two ends. The CDR3 totals 16 residues. Germline V gene lookup returns CDR1 SGHKS and CDR2 YYEKEE (reference sequence).